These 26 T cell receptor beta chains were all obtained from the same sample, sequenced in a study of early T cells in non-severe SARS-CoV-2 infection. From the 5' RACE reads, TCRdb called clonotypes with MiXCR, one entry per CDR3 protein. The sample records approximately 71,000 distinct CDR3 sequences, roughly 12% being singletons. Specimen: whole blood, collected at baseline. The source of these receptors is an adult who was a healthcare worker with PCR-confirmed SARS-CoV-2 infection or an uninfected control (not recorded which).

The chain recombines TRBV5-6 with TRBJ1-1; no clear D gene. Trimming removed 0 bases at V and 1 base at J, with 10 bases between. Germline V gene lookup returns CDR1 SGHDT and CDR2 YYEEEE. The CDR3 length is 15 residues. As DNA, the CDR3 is TGTGCCAGCAGCTTGGCTCCCGGGAGGAACACTGAAGCTTTCTTT. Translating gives CASSLAPGRNTEAFF.

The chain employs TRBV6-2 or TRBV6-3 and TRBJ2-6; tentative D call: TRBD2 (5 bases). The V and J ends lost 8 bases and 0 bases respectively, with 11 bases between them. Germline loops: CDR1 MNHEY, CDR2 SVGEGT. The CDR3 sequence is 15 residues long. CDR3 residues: CASGRAVSGANVLTF. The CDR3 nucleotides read TGTGCCAGCGGAAGAGCGGTCTCTGGGGCCAACGTCCTGACTTTC.

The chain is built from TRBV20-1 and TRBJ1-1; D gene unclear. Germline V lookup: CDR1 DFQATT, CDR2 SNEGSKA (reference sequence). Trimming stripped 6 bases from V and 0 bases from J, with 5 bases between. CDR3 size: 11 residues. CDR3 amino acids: CSAPMNTEAFF. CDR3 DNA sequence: TGCAGTGCGCCGATGAACACTGAAGCTTTCTTT.

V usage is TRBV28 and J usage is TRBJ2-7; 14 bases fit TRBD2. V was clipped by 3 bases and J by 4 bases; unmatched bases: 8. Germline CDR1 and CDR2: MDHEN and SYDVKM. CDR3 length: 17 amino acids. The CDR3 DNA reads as TGTGCCAGCAGTTTCTTGGGACTAGCGGGGGTGGAGTACGAGCAGTACTTC. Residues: CASSFLGLAGVEYEQYF.

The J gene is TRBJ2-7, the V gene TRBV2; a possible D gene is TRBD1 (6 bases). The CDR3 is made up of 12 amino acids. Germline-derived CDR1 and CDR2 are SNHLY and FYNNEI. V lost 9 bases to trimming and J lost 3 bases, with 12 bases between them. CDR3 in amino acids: CASRQERYEQYF. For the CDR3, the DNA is TGTGCCAGTCGACAGGAGCGCTACGAGCAGTACTTC.

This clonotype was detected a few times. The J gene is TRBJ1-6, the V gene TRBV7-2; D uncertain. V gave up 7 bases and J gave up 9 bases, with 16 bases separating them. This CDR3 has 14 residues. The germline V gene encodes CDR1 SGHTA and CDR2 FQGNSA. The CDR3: CASTRQAVGSPLHF. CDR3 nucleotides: TGTGCCAGCACCCGGCAGGCAGTAGGTTCACCCCTCCACTTT.

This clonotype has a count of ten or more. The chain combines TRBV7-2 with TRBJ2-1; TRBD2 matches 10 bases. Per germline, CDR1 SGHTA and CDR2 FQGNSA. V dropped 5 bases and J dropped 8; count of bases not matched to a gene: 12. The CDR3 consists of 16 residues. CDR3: CASSPRQLAGGYEQFF. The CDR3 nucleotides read TGTGCCAGCAGCCCCCGCCAGTTAGCGGGGGGCTATGAGCAGTTCTTC.

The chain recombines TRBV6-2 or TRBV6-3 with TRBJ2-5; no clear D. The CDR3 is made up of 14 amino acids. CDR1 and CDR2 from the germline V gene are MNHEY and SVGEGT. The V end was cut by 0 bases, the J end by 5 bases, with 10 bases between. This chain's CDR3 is CASSYSTGVETQYF. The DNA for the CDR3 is TGTGCCAGCAGTTACTCGACGGGTGTTGAGACCCAGTACTTC.

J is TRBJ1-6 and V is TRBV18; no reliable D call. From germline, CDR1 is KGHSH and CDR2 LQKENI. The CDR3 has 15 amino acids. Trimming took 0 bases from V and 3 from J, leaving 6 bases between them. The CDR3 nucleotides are TGTGCCAGCTCACCACCGGACCGCTATAATTCACCCCTCCACTTT. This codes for CASSPPDRYNSPLHF. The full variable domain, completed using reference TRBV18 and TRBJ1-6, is NAGVMQNPRHLVRRRGQEARLRCSPMKGHSHVYWYRQLPEEGLKFMVYLQKENIIDESGMPKERFSAEFPKEGPSILRIQQVVRGDSAAYFCASSPPDRYNSPLHFGNGTRLTVT.

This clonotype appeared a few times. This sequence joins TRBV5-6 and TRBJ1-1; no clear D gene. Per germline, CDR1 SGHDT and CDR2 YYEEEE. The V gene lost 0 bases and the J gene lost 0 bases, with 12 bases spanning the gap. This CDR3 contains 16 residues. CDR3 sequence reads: CASSLVQVLMNTEAFF. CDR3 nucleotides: TGTGCCAGCAGCTTGGTGCAGGTCTTAATGAACACTGAAGCTTTCTTT.

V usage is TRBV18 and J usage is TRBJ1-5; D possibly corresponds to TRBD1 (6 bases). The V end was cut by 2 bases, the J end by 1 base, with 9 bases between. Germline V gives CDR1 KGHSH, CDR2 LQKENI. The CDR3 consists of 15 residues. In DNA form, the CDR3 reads TGTGCCAGCTCACCAACGACAGGCAGCAATCAGCCCCAGCATTTT. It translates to CASSPTTGSNQPQHF.

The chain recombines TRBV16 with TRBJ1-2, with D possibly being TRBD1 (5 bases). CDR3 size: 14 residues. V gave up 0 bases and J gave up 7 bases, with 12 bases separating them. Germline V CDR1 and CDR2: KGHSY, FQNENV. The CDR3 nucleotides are TGTGCCAGCAGCCAATCCGCGGGGCTGTCTGGCTACACCTTC. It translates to CASSQSAGLSGYTF.

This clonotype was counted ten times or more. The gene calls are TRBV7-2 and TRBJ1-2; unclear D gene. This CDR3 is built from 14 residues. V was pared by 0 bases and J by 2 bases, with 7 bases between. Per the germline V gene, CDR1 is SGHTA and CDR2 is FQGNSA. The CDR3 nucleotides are TGTGCCAGCAGCTTAGCGGTTGGGAACTATGGCTACACCTTC. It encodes CASSLAVGNYGYTF.

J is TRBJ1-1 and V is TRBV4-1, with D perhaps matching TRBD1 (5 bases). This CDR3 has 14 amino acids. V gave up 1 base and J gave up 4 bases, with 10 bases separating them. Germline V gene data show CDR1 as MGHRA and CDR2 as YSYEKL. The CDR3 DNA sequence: TGCGCCAGCAGCCAAGTGGAGGGGTCCACTGAAGCTTTCTTT. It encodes CASSQVEGSTEAFF.

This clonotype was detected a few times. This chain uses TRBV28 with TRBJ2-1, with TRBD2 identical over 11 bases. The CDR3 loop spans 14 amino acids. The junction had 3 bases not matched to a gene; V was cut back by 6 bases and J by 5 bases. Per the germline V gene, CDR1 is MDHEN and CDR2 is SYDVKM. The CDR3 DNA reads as TGTGCCAGCAGCTTAGCGGGGGGGAACAATGAGCAGTTCTTC. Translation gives CASSLAGGNNEQFF. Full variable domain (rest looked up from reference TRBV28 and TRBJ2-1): DVKVTQSSRYLVKRTGEKVFLECVQDMDHENMFWYRQDPGLGLRLIYFSYDVKMKEKGDIPEGYSVSREKKERFSLILESASTNQTSMYLCASSLAGGNNEQFFGPGTRLTVL.

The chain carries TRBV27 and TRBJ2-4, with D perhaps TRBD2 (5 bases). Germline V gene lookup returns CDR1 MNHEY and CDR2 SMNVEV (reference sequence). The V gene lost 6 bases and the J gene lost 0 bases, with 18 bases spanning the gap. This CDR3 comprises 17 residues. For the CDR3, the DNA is TGTGCCAGCAGACCACTGGGAGCCAAATTAGCCAAAAACATTCAGTACTTC. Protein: CASRPLGAKLAKNIQYF.

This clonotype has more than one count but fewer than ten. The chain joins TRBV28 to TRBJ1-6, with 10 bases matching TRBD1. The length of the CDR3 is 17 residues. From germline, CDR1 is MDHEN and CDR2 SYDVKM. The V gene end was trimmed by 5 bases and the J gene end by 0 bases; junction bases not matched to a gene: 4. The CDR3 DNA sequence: TGTGCCAGCAGTCCCGGACAGGGGGTCTCCTATAATTCACCCCTCCACTTT. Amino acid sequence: CASSPGQGVSYNSPLHF.

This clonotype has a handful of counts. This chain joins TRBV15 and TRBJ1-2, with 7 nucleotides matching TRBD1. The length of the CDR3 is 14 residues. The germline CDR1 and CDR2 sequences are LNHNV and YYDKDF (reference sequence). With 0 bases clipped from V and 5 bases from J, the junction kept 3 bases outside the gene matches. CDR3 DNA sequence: TGTGCCACCAGCAGAGATGGGGGACAGTATGGCTACACCTTC. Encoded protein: CATSRDGGQYGYTF.

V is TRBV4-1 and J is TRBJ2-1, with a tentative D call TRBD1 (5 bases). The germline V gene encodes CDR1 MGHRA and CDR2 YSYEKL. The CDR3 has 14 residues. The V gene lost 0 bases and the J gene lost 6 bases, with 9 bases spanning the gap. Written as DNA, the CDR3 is TGCGCCAGCAGCCAAGATCTGGGGCGCAATGAGCAGTTCTTC. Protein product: CASSQDLGRNEQFF.

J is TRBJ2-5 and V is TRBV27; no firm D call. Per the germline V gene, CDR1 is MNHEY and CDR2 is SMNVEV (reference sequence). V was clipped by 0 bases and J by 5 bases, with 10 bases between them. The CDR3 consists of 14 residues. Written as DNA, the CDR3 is TGTGCCAGCAGTTTATCCGGATGGCCGGAGACCCAGTACTTC. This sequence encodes CASSLSGWPETQYF.

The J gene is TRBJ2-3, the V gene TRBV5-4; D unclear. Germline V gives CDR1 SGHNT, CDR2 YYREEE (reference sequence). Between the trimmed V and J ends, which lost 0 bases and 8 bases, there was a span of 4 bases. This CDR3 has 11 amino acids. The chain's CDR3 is CASSLDGTQYF. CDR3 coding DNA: TGTGCCAGCAGCTTGGATGGTACGCAGTATTTT.

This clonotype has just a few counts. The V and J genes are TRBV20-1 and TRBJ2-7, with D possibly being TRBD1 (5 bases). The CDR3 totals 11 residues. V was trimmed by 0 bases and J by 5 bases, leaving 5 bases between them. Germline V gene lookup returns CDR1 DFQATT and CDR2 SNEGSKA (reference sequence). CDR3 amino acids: CSARDRDEQYF. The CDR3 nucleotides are TGCAGTGCTAGAGACAGGGACGAGCAGTACTTC.

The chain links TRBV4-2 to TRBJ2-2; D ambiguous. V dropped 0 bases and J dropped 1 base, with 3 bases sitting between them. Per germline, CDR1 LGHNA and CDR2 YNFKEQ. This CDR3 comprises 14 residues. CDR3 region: CASSQDGNTGELFF. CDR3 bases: TGTGCCAGCAGCCAAGACGGGAACACCGGGGAGCTGTTTTTT.

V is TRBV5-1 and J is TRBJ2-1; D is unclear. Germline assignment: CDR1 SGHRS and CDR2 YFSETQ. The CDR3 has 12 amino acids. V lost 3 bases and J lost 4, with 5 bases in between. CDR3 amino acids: CASSSQYNEQFF. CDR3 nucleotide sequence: TGCGCCAGCAGCTCCCAGTACAATGAGCAGTTCTTC. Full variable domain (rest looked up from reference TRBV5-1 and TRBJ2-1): KAGVTQTPRYLIKTRGQQVTLSCSPISGHRSVSWYQQTPGQGLQFLFEYFSETQRNKGNFPGRFSGRQFSNSRSEMNVSTLELGDSALYLCASSSQYNEQFFGPGTRLTVL.

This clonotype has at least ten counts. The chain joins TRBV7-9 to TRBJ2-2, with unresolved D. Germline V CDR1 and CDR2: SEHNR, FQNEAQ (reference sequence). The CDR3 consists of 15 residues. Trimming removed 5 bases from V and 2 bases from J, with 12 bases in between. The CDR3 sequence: CASSVPSINTGELFF. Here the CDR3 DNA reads TGTGCCAGCAGCGTCCCCTCCATCAACACCGGGGAGCTGTTTTTT.

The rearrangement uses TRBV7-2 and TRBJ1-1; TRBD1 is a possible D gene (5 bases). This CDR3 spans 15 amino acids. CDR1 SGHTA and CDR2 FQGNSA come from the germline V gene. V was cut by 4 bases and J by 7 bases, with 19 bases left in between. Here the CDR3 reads CASSYDGRVSDEAFF. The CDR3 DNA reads TGTGCCAGCAGCTACGATGGCAGGGTTTCAGATGAAGCTTTCTTT. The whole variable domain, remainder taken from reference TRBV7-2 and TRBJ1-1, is GAGVSQSPSNKVTEKGKDVELRCDPISGHTALYWYRQSLGQGLEFLIYFQGNSAPDKSGLPSDRFSAERTGGSVSTLTIQRTQQEDSAVYLCASSYDGRVSDEAFFGQGTRLTVV.